What follows describes a single TCR beta chain. Donors were grouped by their self-reported clinical history. These data originate in a study of blood T cell repertoires in COVID-19. As for the study in general: Some COVID-19 samples were acute and others convalescent; all came from the United States, Italy and Spain. PBMCs, B-cell-depleted T cells, or T cells were the source of the cDNA or gDNA that made up the material.

This CDR3 is built from 15 residues. Germline V CDR1 and CDR2: MGHRA, YSYEKL. Trimming took off 6 bases at V and 0 bases at J, with 14 bases between the two ends. Study processing details: Scientists estimated how many nucleated cells there were by amplifying reference gene primers. Sequencing was performed with immunoSEQ multiplex PCR; in TCRdb, only in-frame clones are kept and a portion is missing. V, J and clone size are those of that table, while D and trimming were read from the DNA. The sample has about 280,000 clones; approximately 78% are singletons. The V gene is TRBV4-1, the J gene TRBJ1-2; TRBD1 is a possible D gene (6 bases). This sequence was found in a man in his forties or fifties who had been exposed to COVID-19. Sequenced sample: PBMCs or T cells enriched from blood (not recorded which). The CDR3 region is CASSLQQGTNYGYTF. The DNA for the CDR3 is TGCGCCAGCAGTCTCCAACAGGGAACTAACTATGGCTACACCTTC.